This passage covers 6 T cell receptor beta chains from one sample sequenced in a study of shared clonotypes between healthy human individuals. Repertoires were generated with immunoSEQ multiplex PCR, while TCRdb's copy carries only in-frame clones and drops some. The sample has a few hundred thousand clones, 77% seen once. Material for sequencing was PBMCs. The receptor set was obtained from a woman aged 40 to 50 in good health. Some clones in this sample may be carry-over from other donors' samples.

This clone was observed at least ten times. Different DNA sequences within this sample yield the same CDR3. This chain connects TRBV29-1 to TRBJ2-2; 13 nucleotides align to TRBD2. V shed 6 bases and J 4 bases; nucleotides not matched to a gene: 8. This CDR3 spans 16 amino acids. The germline gives CDR1 SQVTM, CDR2 ANQGSEA. DNA for the CDR3: TGCAGCGTCCCCAGGACTAGCGGGAGCTCCACCGGGGAGCTGTTTTTT. It is translated as CSVPRTSGSSTGELFF.

The rearrangement joins TRBV9 to TRBJ2-7; 8 bases are shared with TRBD1. CDR3 length equals 14 residues. V gave up 0 bases and J gave up 6 bases; unmatched junction bases: 5. Germline V gene sequence: CDR1 SGDLS, CDR2 YYNGEE. The DNA of the CDR3 is TGTGCCAGCAGCGTAGGAGGGACAGGTAGCGAGCAGTACTTC. Its translation: CASSVGGTGSEQYF. The full variable domain, in which reference TRBV9 and TRBJ2-7 provide the parts outside the CDR3, is DSGVTQTPKHLITATGQRVTLRCSPRSGDLSVYWYQQSLDQGLQFLIQYYNGEERAKGNILERFSAQQFPDLHSELNLSSLELGDSALYFCASSVGGTGSEQYFGPGTRLTVT.

The DNA for the CDR3 is TGCGCCAGCAGCTTTGCGGGATGGCAAGAGACCCAGTACTTC. Translated: CASSFAGWQETQYF. V is TRBV5-1 and J is TRBJ2-5; a weak D match, TRBD2 (6 bases). The CDR3 contains 14 residues. Germline assignment: CDR1 SGHRS and CDR2 YFSETQ. Trimming left V 2 bases short and J 2 bases short, with 10 bases between.

The gene calls are TRBV19 and TRBJ2-7; D uncertain. CDR1 is LNHDA, CDR2 SQIVND, per germline (reference sequence). With 7 bases removed from V and 2 bases from J, the gap between germline ends came to 6 bases. The CDR3 runs to 11 residues. Here the CDR3 DNA reads TGTGCCAGTATTATGGCCTACGAGCAGTACTTC. Protein product: CASIMAYEQYF.

This clone was counted many times. The chain couples TRBV9 to TRBJ2-2; 11 positions agree with TRBD2. The CDR3 sequence is 15 residues long. After removal of 0 bases from V and 6 bases from J, the junction contained 1 base not matched to a gene. The germline gives CDR1 SGDLS, CDR2 YYNGEE. Here the CDR3 DNA reads TGTGCCAGCAGCGTAGGGGGACTAGCGGCCGGGGAGCTGTTTTTT. Translated, it gives CASSVGGLAAGELFF.

V is TRBV30 and J is TRBJ2-3; D is possibly TRBD1 or TRBD2 (5 bases each). Germline V CDR1 and CDR2: GTSNPN, SVGIG (reference sequence). There are 12 residues in the CDR3. With 1 base removed from V and 4 bases from J, the gap between germline ends came to 6 bases. CDR3 in DNA: TGTGCCTGGAGTGGAGGGGCAGATACGCAGTATTTT. Its translation is CAWSGGADTQYF.